This T cell receptor (beta chain) stems from a study of T-cell reconstitution after alpha-beta-depleted transplantation in children. This clonotype was counted a few times. Unique molecular identifiers were used to barcode this TCRbeta library. TCRdb reprocessed the PCR reads with MiXCR, giving one entry per CDR3 protein. This sample has about 690,000 distinct CDR3 sequences, with 16% found just once. This CDR3 has 15 residues. Germline V gene sequence: CDR1 MNHNS, CDR2 SASEGT. V shed 6 bases, J shed 0 bases, and the junction held 5 bases outside the gene matches. This sequence joins TRBV6-1 and TRBJ1-5; TRBD1 aligns across 7 bases. This specimen consisted of PBMCs from the stem cell graft donor, obtained from the stem cell graft. This clonotype originated in a human donor who donated a stem cell graft to a child with acute myeloid leukemia. The DNA for the CDR3 is TGTGCCAGCAGAAAGACAGGGAATAGCAATCAGCCCCAGCATTTT. It specifies CASRKTGNSNQPQHF.